The 31 T cell receptor beta chains given below trace back to one sample, sequenced in a study of blood T cell repertoires in COVID-19. The data were produced by immunoSEQ multiplex PCR, yet TCRdb's version contains in-frame clones alone and is incomplete. Among roughly 72,000 clones listed, approximately 90% were seen once. Sequenced material: peripheral blood. These receptors all come from a human donor in a cohort sampled during active COVID-19.

This clone was counted a few times. The J gene is TRBJ1-3, the V gene TRBV5-1; D uncertain. The CDR3 runs 14 residues. V gave up 0 bases and J gave up 1 base, with 5 bases separating them. CDR1 and CDR2 from the germline V gene are SGHRS and YFSETQ. The CDR3 DNA reads as TGCGCCAGCAGCTTGGAGAGTTCTGGAAACACCATATATTTT. This translates into CASSLESSGNTIYF.

The rearrangement joins TRBV27 to TRBJ2-3, with a tentative D call TRBD1 (5 bases). In germline, CDR1 is MNHEY, CDR2 SMNVEV (reference sequence). The germline V and J ends were trimmed by 3 bases and 3 bases, with 16 bases remaining between them. The CDR3 extends over 16 amino acids. The DNA of the CDR3 is TGTGCCAGCAGTTTTTCGACAGCATTATCTACAGATACGCAGTATTTT. This sequence encodes CASSFSTALSTDTQYF.

V usage is TRBV7-3 and J usage is TRBJ2-1; 11 bases fit TRBD2. CDR3 length equals 14 residues. V dropped 5 bases and J dropped 4; count of bases not matched to a gene: 1. CDR1 is SGHTA and CDR2 is FQGTGA in the germline V gene. The CDR3 protein is CASSTSGSYNEQFF. The CDR3 DNA is TGTGCCAGCAGCACTAGCGGGAGTTACAATGAGCAGTTCTTC.

The chain uses TRBV2 and TRBJ2-7, with 7 bases matching TRBD2. The CDR3 runs 12 residues. Losses at the gene ends were 4 bases for V and 7 bases for J; bases not matched to a gene: 4. The germline V gene has CDR1 SNHLY and CDR2 FYNNEI. The CDR3 protein is CASSVMRGEQYF. The CDR3 region has the DNA TGTGCCAGCAGTGTAATGCGGGGGGAGCAGTACTTC.

J is TRBJ2-3 and V is TRBV5-1; D possibly corresponds to TRBD2 (5 bases). The germline V and J ends were trimmed by 0 bases and 3 bases, with 8 bases remaining between them. The CDR3 is 14 residues long. Germline CDR1 is SGHRS and CDR2 is YFSETQ. The CDR3 bases are TGCGCCAGCAGCTTGGCTGGAGGTACAGATACGCAGTATTTT. Translation: CASSLAGGTDTQYF.

J is TRBJ2-5 and V is TRBV5-1, with TRBD2 matching over 11 bases. CDR3 length: 19 residues. The J segment lost 0 bases and the V segment lost 0 bases, leaving 10 bases of the junction unmatched. Germline CDR1 reads SGHRS; CDR2 reads YFSETQ. CDR3 amino acids: CASSLAQLAGVKYQETQYF. The CDR3 bases are TGCGCCAGCAGCTTGGCCCAACTAGCGGGGGTTAAGTACCAAGAGACCCAGTACTTC.

V usage is TRBV6-6 and J usage is TRBJ2-1; D not resolved. V was clipped by 6 bases and J by 0 bases, with 6 bases between them. CDR3 size: 13 residues. Germline lookup yields CDR1 MNHNY and CDR2 SVGAGI (reference sequence). In nucleotides, the CDR3 is TGTGCCAGCAGCTCGAGCTCCTACAATGAGCAGTTCTTC. It codes for CASSSSSYNEQFF.

V and J are TRBV10-1 and TRBJ2-3; possibly TRBD1 for D (6 bases). The CDR3 is made up of 13 amino acids. Looked up from germline, CDR1 is WNHNN and CDR2 is SYGVQD (reference sequence). V lost 4 bases and J lost 11, with 16 bases in between. The DNA for the CDR3 is TGCGCCAGCAGTGGAACCACGGACAGTATGCAGTATTTT. Its protein is CASSGTTDSMQYF.

The V call is TRBV4-1, the J call TRBJ2-3; 13 bases are shared with TRBD2. CDR1 MGHRA and CDR2 YSYEKL come from the germline V gene. V gave up 4 bases and J gave up 4 bases; unmatched junction bases: 11. CDR3 length: 18 residues. CDR3 in amino acids: CASSPPRTSGRGADTQYF. CDR3 bases: TGCGCCAGCAGCCCCCCCCGAACTAGCGGGAGGGGTGCAGATACGCAGTATTTT.

This chain connects TRBV4-3 to TRBJ2-1, with D unclear. This CDR3 comprises 14 residues. From germline, CDR1 is LGHNA and CDR2 YSLEER. The V end lost 1 base, the J end lost 1 base, and 5 bases lay between the germline ends. The CDR3 loop is CASSQARSYNEQFF. The CDR3 nucleotides read TGCGCCAGCAGCCAAGCTAGATCCTACAATGAGCAGTTCTTC.

The chain combines TRBV2 with TRBJ2-2; 10 positions match TRBD1. V gave up 2 bases and J gave up 3 bases; unmatched junction bases: 3. This CDR3 has 16 residues. CDR1 SNHLY and CDR2 FYNNEI come from the germline V gene. CDR3 region: CASSERTGGHTGELFF. The CDR3 DNA reads TGTGCCAGCAGTGAAAGGACAGGGGGGCACACCGGGGAGCTGTTTTTT.

The V and J genes are TRBV20-1 and TRBJ2-7; maybe TRBD1 (5 bases). V dropped 3 bases and J dropped 4 bases, with 13 bases sitting between them. The germline V gene has CDR1 DFQATT and CDR2 SNEGSKA (reference sequence). The CDR3 is made up of 13 amino acids. CDR3 sequence reads: CSASIGVGYEQYF. The DNA for the CDR3 is TGCAGTGCTAGTATAGGGGTGGGGTACGAGCAGTACTTC.

This chain links TRBV6-5 with TRBJ1-2; D might be TRBD1 (5 bases). CDR3 length: 15 residues. Trimming took off 6 bases at V and 8 bases at J, with 22 bases between the two ends. The germline gives CDR1 MNHEY, CDR2 SVGAGI. This chain's CDR3 is CASRGRRGDVLGYTF. CDR3 nucleotides: TGTGCCAGCAGGGGGCGTCGAGGCGACGTCTTGGGCTACACCTTC.

The V and J genes are TRBV18 and TRBJ1-6, with 9 bases fitting TRBD1. V dropped 3 bases and J dropped 5; count of bases not matched to a gene: 2. In germline, CDR1 is KGHSH, CDR2 LQKENI. The CDR3 length is 15 residues. CDR3 sequence: CASSPWDRDNSPLHF. The CDR3, as DNA: TGTGCCAGCTCACCCTGGGACAGGGATAATTCACCCCTCCACTTT. The full variable domain, completed using reference TRBV18 and TRBJ1-6, is NAGVMQNPRHLVRRRGQEARLRCSPMKGHSHVYWYRQLPEEGLKFMVYLQKENIIDESGMPKERFSAEFPKEGPSILRIQQVVRGDSAAYFCASSPWDRDNSPLHFGNGTRLTVT.

For the CDR3, the DNA is TGCGCCAGCAGCTTGGGGGCAGGCACCCTCACCGGGGAGCTGTTTTTT. Protein sequence: CASSLGAGTLTGELFF. The chain employs TRBV5-1 and TRBJ2-2; D unresolved. The CDR3 runs 16 residues. The V end lost 0 bases, the J end lost 4 bases, and 13 bases lay between the germline ends. Germline V lookup: CDR1 SGHRS, CDR2 YFSETQ.

This chain links TRBV11-2 with TRBJ1-1; no definite D call. Per germline, CDR1 SGHAT and CDR2 FQNNGV. The ends were cut back, 1 base at V and 0 bases at J, with 6 bases in the middle. This CDR3 comprises 14 residues. The CDR3 coding sequence is TGTGCCAGCAGCTTAGGGCGGATGAACACTGAAGCTTTCTTT. This codes for CASSLGRMNTEAFF.

V is TRBV29-1 and J is TRBJ2-1, with a possible D match to TRBD1 (6 bases). Germline V gene lookup returns CDR1 SQVTM and CDR2 ANQGSEA. There are 14 residues in the CDR3. Trimming stripped 7 bases from V and 4 bases from J, with 17 bases between. The CDR3 DNA follows: TGCAGCGGGAGTAGGGGGTCAGGGTACAATGAGCAGTTCTTC. This encodes CSGSRGSGYNEQFF.

The J gene is TRBJ1-2, the V gene TRBV19; TRBD1 matches 11 bases. The germline V gene has CDR1 LNHDA and CDR2 SQIVND (reference sequence). Germline trimming cut 9 bases from V and 7 bases from J; bases unmatched to any gene: 7. The CDR3 extends over 13 amino acids. The CDR3 DNA is TGTGCCAGCCGGACAGGGGGCGATAGTGGCTACACCTTC. Translated: CASRTGGDSGYTF.

The J gene is TRBJ2-3, the V gene TRBV10-3, with D perhaps matching TRBD2 (7 bases). With 6 bases removed from V and 0 bases from J, the gap between germline ends came to 16 bases. CDR3 length: 16 residues. Germline-derived CDR1 and CDR2 are ENHRY and SYGVKD. Here the CDR3 DNA reads TGTGCCATCAGGGTGGGGGGGCCCTCTAGCACAGATACGCAGTATTTT. Translating gives CAIRVGGPSSTDTQYF.

The chain links TRBV18 to TRBJ1-2; D gene uncertain. Germline-derived CDR1 and CDR2 are KGHSH and LQKENI. This CDR3 is 14 amino acids long. V lost 3 bases to trimming and J lost 2 bases, with 10 bases between them. The CDR3 nucleotides are TGTGCCAGCTCACCGCCGGCCGGGAACTATGGCTACACCTTC. Amino acid sequence: CASSPPAGNYGYTF.

The CDR3 DNA sequence: TGTGCCAGCGACAGGGACGGAGAGACCCAGTACTTC. Amino acids: CASDRDGETQYF. The chain joins TRBV2 to TRBJ2-5, with 7 bases that match TRBD1. Germline assignment: CDR1 SNHLY and CDR2 FYNNEI. The CDR3 spans 12 residues. The J segment lost 4 bases and the V segment lost 8 bases, leaving 4 bases of the junction unmatched.

The J gene is TRBJ2-3, the V gene TRBV4-1, with TRBD2 matching over 10 bases. The junction had 8 bases not matched to a gene; V was cut back by 3 bases and J by 2 bases. Germline CDR1 MGHRA, CDR2 YSYEKL. The CDR3 is 17 amino acids. CDR3 region: CASSHRAGTSATDTQYF. CDR3 DNA: TGCGCCAGCAGCCATAGGGCCGGGACTAGCGCCACAGATACGCAGTATTTT.

This clone is a singleton in its sample. The genes are TRBV27 and TRBJ2-1; possibly TRBD1 for D (5 bases). In germline, CDR1 is MNHEY, CDR2 SMNVEV (reference sequence). V was shortened by 7 bases and J by 5 bases, with 15 bases between the two germline ends. The CDR3 totals 14 residues. CDR3 nucleotides: TGTGCCAGCAATATTCTCAGGGAAAACAATGAGCAGTTCTTC. Its translation is CASNILRENNEQFF.

This rearrangement joins TRBV4-3 to TRBJ1-1; maybe TRBD1 (6 bases). Looked up from germline, CDR1 is LGHNA and CDR2 is YSLEER. The CDR3 is 14 amino acids. Trimming removed 2 bases at V and 2 bases at J, with 9 bases between. The DNA of the CDR3 is TGCGCCAGCAGCCAAACAGGGTTCAACACTGAAGCTTTCTTT. Residues: CASSQTGFNTEAFF.

The CDR3, as DNA: TGCGCCAGCAGCCAACTAGCGGGGGGGCGAGAGACCCAGTACTTC. Protein product: CASSQLAGGRETQYF. The rearrangement uses TRBV4-3 and TRBJ2-5, with 12 bases fitting TRBD2. CDR3 length: 15 residues. The germline V gene encodes CDR1 LGHNA and CDR2 YSLEER. Losses at the gene ends were 2 bases for V and 4 bases for J; bases not matched to a gene: 2.

The J gene is TRBJ2-6, the V gene TRBV18; D is unclear. The CDR3 runs 16 residues. V lost 4 bases and J 4 bases, leaving 14 bases between the germline ends. CDR1 and CDR2 (germline): KGHSH, LQKENI. CDR3 in DNA: TGTGCCAGCTCACGGGCAGCTCCATTGGGGGCCAACGTCCTGACTTTC. Protein product: CASSRAAPLGANVLTF.

The gene calls are TRBV20-1 and TRBJ1-1; no firm D call. CDR1 and CDR2 (germline): DFQATT, SNEGSKA (reference sequence). The CDR3 loop spans 10 amino acids. Deletions cut 5 bases from V and 2 bases from J, with 3 bases between. The CDR3 DNA reads as TGCAGTGCTCTCAACACTGAAGCTTTCTTT. Translation: CSALNTEAFF.

The J gene is TRBJ1-1, the V gene TRBV2; D not resolved. Germline CDR1 reads SNHLY; CDR2 reads FYNNEI. V shed 10 bases and J shed 3 bases, with 18 bases lying between them. This CDR3 is built from 14 residues. The CDR3 DNA sequence: TGTGCCAACAGCCGGGAACTGCAATACACTGAAGCTTTCTTT. Amino acids: CANSRELQYTEAFF.

The chain employs TRBV4-1 and TRBJ1-5; 7 nucleotides agree with TRBD1. Unmatched junction bases numbered 5, after V lost 4 bases and J lost 5 bases. CDR3 size: 14 residues. Germline lookup yields CDR1 MGHRA and CDR2 YSYEKL. CDR3 loop: CASSRQGWDQPQHF. The CDR3 DNA is TGCGCCAGCAGCCGACAGGGTTGGGATCAGCCCCAGCATTTT.

This clone was recorded a few times. The rearrangement links TRBV5-1 to TRBJ2-1; 7 bases match TRBD1. The V segment lost 4 bases and the J segment 6 bases; nucleotides outside the gene matches: 10. This CDR3 spans 15 amino acids. Germline V CDR1 and CDR2: SGHRS, YFSETQ. The CDR3 protein is CASSATGNPSNEQFF. The DNA for the CDR3 is TGCGCCAGCAGCGCGACAGGGAATCCCTCCAATGAGCAGTTCTTC.

The chain is built from TRBV10-3 and TRBJ1-6, with TRBD1 as a possible D gene (5 bases). Per germline, CDR1 ENHRY and CDR2 SYGVKD. Trimming took 3 bases from V and 9 from J, leaving 12 bases between them. The CDR3 is made up of 14 amino acids. The CDR3 nucleotides are TGTGCCATCAGTGAAGGGGCCCTTGGTTCACCCCTCCACTTT. This sequence encodes CAISEGALGSPLHF.